A selection of T cell receptor beta chains follows, all from one sample in a study of technical replicates of blood from several donors. Data came from immunoSEQ multiplex PCR; TCRdb stores just in-frame clones and leaves some out. The data contain approximately 92,000 clones, roughly 96% of them singletons. Sequenced material: T cells isolated from PBMCs. Source of these receptors: a human donor in good health. CDR3s include the opening cysteine and the closing phenylalanine or tryptophan. D genes are given only for firm matches. Only some rows state a clone size, as once, few, many or a class for expanded clones.

NA NA TRBJ1-6 TRBV5-1 TGCGCCAGCAGCGCTCAGGGAGGGGTGCCCCTCCACTTT CASSAQGGVPLHF
NA TRBD1 TRBJ2-1 TRBV6-5 TGTGCCAGCAGCCTCGGGACAGGGGGCAAGAATGAGCAGTTCTTC CASSLGTGGKNEQFF
NA TRBD1 TRBJ2-7 TRBV5-1 TGCGCCAGCAGCGACGGACAGGGCTCCTACGAGCAGTACTTC CASSDGQGSYEQYF
NA TRBD2 TRBJ2-1 TRBV2 TGTGCCAGCAGTCTTAGCGGGAGGGCCTCGGATGAGCAGTTCTTC CASSLSGRASDEQFF
NA TRBD1 TRBJ2-5 TRBV29-1 TGCAGCGTTATCCTGGGACAGGGCCGGGAGACCCAGTACTTC CSVILGQGRETQYF
once TRBD2 TRBJ2-1 TRBV5-6 TGTGCCAGCAGCTACACTAGCGGGGGGGCACATGAGCAGTTCTTC CASSYTSGGAHEQFF
NA TRBD2 TRBJ2-1 TRBV5-4 TGTGCCGGAGGACTAGCGGGCCGGGGGGAGCAGTTCTTC CAGGLAGRGEQFF
NA NA TRBJ2-7 TRBV7-9 TGTGCCAGCAGCTCGGGTGACTACGAGCAGTACTTC CASSSGDYEQYF
NA TRBD1 TRBJ1-5 TRBV19 TGTGCCAGTAGCATAACAGGGGGCCCACAGCCCCAGCATTTT CASSITGGPQPQHF
NA TRBD1 TRBJ1-1 TRBV23-1 TGCGCCAGCAGGGGGGACAGGGGCTCGAACACTGAAGCTTTCTTT CASRGDRGSNTEAFF
NA TRBD1 TRBJ2-2 TRBV5-1 TGCGCCTCCCGACTGGGACAGGAAAACACCGGGGAGCTGTTTTTT CASRLGQENTGELFF
NA TRBD1 TRBJ2-5 TRBV7-9 TGTGCCAGCAGCTTAGGGACAGGGGTTTCGGAGACCCAGTACTTC CASSLGTGVSETQYF
NA NA TRBJ1-2 TRBV9 TGTGCCAGCAGCGCCACTACAGGCGGCTACACCTTC CASSATTGGYTF
NA TRBD2 TRBJ2-3 TRBV5-1 TGCGCCAGCAGCTGGGACTATCGTCCGACAGATACGCAGTATTTT CASSWDYRPTDTQYF
NA NA TRBJ1-4 TRBV5-1 TGCGCCAGCAGTAGGGGTGAAAAACTGTTTTTT CASSRGEKLFF
NA TRBD1 TRBJ1-2 TRBV6-5 TGTGCCAGCAGTCCGCGGGACAGGGGGTACGGCTACACCTTC CASSPRDRGYGYTF
NA NA TRBJ1-4 TRBV6-5 TGTGCCAGCAGCCCGACCGACGGGGATAATGAAAAACTGTTTTTT CASSPTDGDNEKLFF
NA TRBD1 TRBJ2-7 TRBV28 TGTGCCAGCAGCCCTCTTATAGGTGCAGGGGGCTACGAGCAGTACTTC CASSPLIGAGGYEQYF
NA NA TRBJ1-2 TRBV5-1 TGCGCCAGCAGCTTGACAGGGTATGGCTACACCTTC CASSLTGYGYTF
NA TRBD1 TRBJ1-2 TRBV11-3 TGTGCCAGCAGCTTATCCACAGGGGGTGGCTACACCTTC CASSLSTGGGYTF
NA NA TRBJ1-6 TRBV9 TGTGCCAGCAGCGTAGAGGCGGGGCCGGGGCCGAATTCACCCCTCCACTTT CASSVEAGPGPNSPLHF
NA NA TRBJ1-2 TRBV2 TGTGCCAGCATCGGACAGATATATGGCTACACCTTC CASIGQIYGYTF
NA NA TRBJ2-3 TRBV19 TGTGCCAGTAGTATTTGGGCAGGGGGGCCCCCTAGCACAGATACGCAGTATTTT CASSIWAGGPPSTDTQYF
NA TRBD1 TRBJ2-7 TRBV5-1 TGCGCCAGCAGCCAGGGACAGGGGGCGGAGGAGCAGTACTTC CASSQGQGAEEQYF
NA TRBD1 TRBJ1-4 TRBV7-2 TGTGCCAGCAGCTTGGGGGACAGTAATGAAAAACTGTTTTTT CASSLGDSNEKLFF
NA NA TRBJ1-1 TRBV7-6 TGTGCCAGCAGCTTAGGCAGAAACACTGAAGCTTTCTTT CASSLGRNTEAFF
NA TRBD1 TRBJ1-2 TRBV5-4 TGTGCCAGCAGCCCCGGACAGGGGGTGAACTATGGCTACACCTTC CASSPGQGVNYGYTF